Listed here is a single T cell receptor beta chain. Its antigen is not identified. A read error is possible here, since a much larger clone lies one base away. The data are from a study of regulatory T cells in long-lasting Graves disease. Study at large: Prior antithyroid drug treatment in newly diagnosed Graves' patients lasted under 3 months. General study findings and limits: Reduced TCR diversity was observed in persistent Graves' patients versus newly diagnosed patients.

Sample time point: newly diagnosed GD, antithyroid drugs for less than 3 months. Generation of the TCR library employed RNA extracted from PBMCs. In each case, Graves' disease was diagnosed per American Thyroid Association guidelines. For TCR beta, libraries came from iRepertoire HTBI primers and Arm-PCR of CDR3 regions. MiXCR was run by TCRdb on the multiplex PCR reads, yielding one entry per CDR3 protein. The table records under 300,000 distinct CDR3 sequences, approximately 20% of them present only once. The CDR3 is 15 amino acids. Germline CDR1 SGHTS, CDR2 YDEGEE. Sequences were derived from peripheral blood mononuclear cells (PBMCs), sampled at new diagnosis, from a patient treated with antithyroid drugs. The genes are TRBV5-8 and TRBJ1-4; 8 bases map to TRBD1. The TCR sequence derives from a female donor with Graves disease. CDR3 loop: CAGSGRQGSAEKLFF. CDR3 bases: TGTGCCGGCAGCGGCCGACAGGGGTCCGCTGAAAAACTGTTTTTT.